The 15 T cell receptor beta chains given below trace back to one sample, sequenced in a study of shared clonotypes between healthy human individuals. Sequencing was performed with immunoSEQ multiplex PCR; in TCRdb, only in-frame clones are kept and a portion is missing. Of about 680,000 clones in the sample, more than 70% were seen once. Sample: memory CD4+ T cells sorted from blood. Noted subset: CD45RA-negative fraction. The source is a young woman in good health.

This clone was counted only a few times. The chain employs TRBV30 and TRBJ1-1; TRBD1 is a possible D gene (5 bases). The CDR3 length is 13 residues. Germline CDR1 GTSNPN, CDR2 SVGIG (reference sequence). Trimming removed 0 bases at V and 9 bases at J, with 14 bases between. This CDR3 reads CAWSVIGGAKAFF. CDR3 coding DNA: TGTGCCTGGAGTGTGATCGGAGGGGCGAAAGCTTTCTTT.

The chain is built from TRBV7-9 and TRBJ2-3; D is ambiguous. Germline V CDR1 and CDR2: SEHNR, FQNEAQ (reference sequence). V gave up 7 bases and J gave up 2 bases, with 16 bases separating them. There are 15 residues in the CDR3. The CDR3, as DNA: TGTGCCAGCAACGACTGGAAAAGGGACACAGATACGCAGTATTTT. This sequence encodes CASNDWKRDTDTQYF.

This sequence joins TRBV29-1 and TRBJ1-2; possibly TRBD1 for D (5 bases). V was shortened by 4 bases and J by 5 bases, with 8 bases between the two germline ends. The CDR3 consists of 11 residues. The germline gives CDR1 SQVTM, CDR2 ANQGSEA. This CDR3 is CSVGGAYGYTF. The CDR3 DNA follows: TGCAGCGTTGGAGGGGCGTATGGCTACACCTTC.

This chain links TRBV7-9 with TRBJ2-2, with TRBD2 as a possible D gene (6 bases). CDR1 SEHNR and CDR2 FQNEAQ come from the germline V gene (reference sequence). This CDR3 region has 15 residues. The germline V and J ends were trimmed by 9 bases and 1 base, with 15 bases remaining between them. CDR3 in amino acids: CASGRGGRNTGELFF. In DNA form, the CDR3 reads TGTGCCAGTGGTAGGGGAGGAAGGAACACCGGGGAGCTGTTTTTT. The whole variable domain, filled in from reference TRBV7-9 and TRBJ2-2, reads DTGVSQNPRHKITKRGQNVTFRCDPISEHNRLYWYRQTLGQGPEFLTYFQNEAQLEKSRLLSDRFSAERPKGSFSTLEIQRTEQGDSAMYLCASGRGGRNTGELFFGEGSRLTVL.

The chain links TRBV7-9 to TRBJ2-1, with D perhaps matching TRBD2 (6 bases). The length of the CDR3 is 17 residues. V was shortened by 7 bases and J by 3 bases, with 22 bases between the two germline ends. Germline V gene lookup returns CDR1 SEHNR and CDR2 FQNEAQ (reference sequence). The CDR3 nucleotides are TGTGCCAGCACCCTTCAAAGTGGGGGAGGCTACTACAATGAGCAGTTCTTC. Translated: CASTLQSGGGYYNEQFF.

V gene TRBV27 combines with J gene TRBJ2-2; no reliable D call. V lost 6 bases and J 0 bases, leaving 5 bases between the germline ends. The CDR3 runs 13 residues. The V gene's germline CDR1 is MNHEY and CDR2 SMNVEV (reference sequence). The CDR3 DNA is TGTGCCAGCAGCGAAACGAACACCGGGGAGCTGTTTTTT. It specifies CASSETNTGELFF.

The sample holds one count of this clone. The chain couples TRBV6-6 to TRBJ2-1; D not certain. This CDR3 region has 14 residues. Germline V gives CDR1 MNHNY, CDR2 SVGAGI (reference sequence). Trimming removed 2 bases from V and 5 bases from J, with 10 bases in between. This CDR3 is CASSYGRKNNEQFF. CDR3 nucleotide sequence: TGTGCCAGCAGTTACGGCAGGAAAAACAATGAGCAGTTCTTC.

CDR3: CASGTTTGEQFF. The CDR3 DNA is TGTGCCAGCGGGACCACCACCGGTGAGCAGTTCTTC. The chain joins TRBV6-6 to TRBJ2-1; either TRBD1 or TRBD2 may supply D (5 bases each). Germline V gives CDR1 MNHNY, CDR2 SVGAGI (reference sequence). The ends were cut back, 8 bases at V and 9 bases at J, with 14 bases in the middle. The CDR3 contains 12 residues.

The rearrangement uses TRBV18 and TRBJ2-7; D unclear. The CDR3 runs 13 residues. The germline V gene has CDR1 KGHSH and CDR2 LQKENI. V shed 0 bases and J shed 5 bases, with 8 bases lying between them. The CDR3 spells CASSPPFGDEQYF. CDR3 DNA: TGTGCCAGCTCACCACCCTTTGGCGACGAGCAGTACTTC.

This rearrangement joins TRBV30 to TRBJ1-1, with 8 bases matching TRBD1. V trimming: 5 bases; J trimming: 3 bases; junction bases outside the gene matches: 5. The CDR3 is 13 amino acids. Germline CDR1 GTSNPN, CDR2 SVGIG (reference sequence). Here the CDR3 reads CAWQDRVDTEAFF. In nucleotides, the CDR3 is TGTGCCTGGCAGGACAGGGTGGACACTGAAGCTTTCTTT. Using reference TRBV30 and TRBJ1-1 for the parts outside the CDR3, the full variable domain is SQTIHQWPATLVQPVGSPLSLECTVEGTSNPNLYWYRQAAGRGLQLLFYSVGIGQISSEVPQNLSASRPQDRQFILSSKKLLLSDSGFYLCAWQDRVDTEAFFGQGTRLTVV.

This sequence joins TRBV2 and TRBJ2-7; D call uncertain. This CDR3 is built from 14 residues. Germline-derived CDR1 and CDR2 are SNHLY and FYNNEI. The V end was cut by 6 bases, the J end by 3 bases, with 15 bases between. In DNA form, the CDR3 reads TGTGCCAGCAGAGGGCACGGCGGATTCTACGAGCAGTACTTC. Translation: CASRGHGGFYEQYF.

The chain is built from TRBV2 and TRBJ2-5, with D possibly TRBD2 on 6 matching bases. This CDR3 has 12 amino acids. Deletions cut 7 bases from V and 5 bases from J, with 11 bases between. The germline V gene has CDR1 SNHLY and CDR2 FYNNEI. CDR3 in amino acids: CASNMGRETQYF. The CDR3 DNA reads TGTGCCAGCAATATGGGGAGGGAGACCCAGTACTTC.

This chain connects TRBV27 to TRBJ1-3; D gene uncertain. Germline CDR1 MNHEY, CDR2 SMNVEV (reference sequence). The CDR3 runs to 15 residues. The ends were cut back, 4 bases at V and 0 bases at J, with 10 bases in the middle. The CDR3 nucleotides are TGTGCCAGCAGTTCTAGACGAAGCTCTGGAAACACCATATATTTT. It codes for CASSSRRSSGNTIYF.

This clone has only a few counts. The junction departs from the called germline gene at one end, perhaps through a read error. The chain has TRBV9 and TRBJ2-1; 11 bases match TRBD1. Germline-derived CDR1 and CDR2 are SGDLS and YYNGEE. CDR3 size: 12 residues. In DNA, the CDR3 is TGTGCCAGCAGCGCGGGACAGGGGGTCTTAATCTTC. It codes for CASSAGQGVLIF.

This clone was recorded once. This chain joins TRBV6-5 and TRBJ1-1; 7 nucleotides agree with TRBD1. The CDR3 length is 13 residues. V shed 6 bases, J shed 7 bases, and the junction held 8 bases outside the gene matches. Per germline, CDR1 MNHEY and CDR2 SVGAGI. CDR3 in amino acids: CASRNNRDSEAFF. The CDR3 DNA is TGTGCCAGCAGAAACAACCGGGACAGTGAAGCTTTCTTT.